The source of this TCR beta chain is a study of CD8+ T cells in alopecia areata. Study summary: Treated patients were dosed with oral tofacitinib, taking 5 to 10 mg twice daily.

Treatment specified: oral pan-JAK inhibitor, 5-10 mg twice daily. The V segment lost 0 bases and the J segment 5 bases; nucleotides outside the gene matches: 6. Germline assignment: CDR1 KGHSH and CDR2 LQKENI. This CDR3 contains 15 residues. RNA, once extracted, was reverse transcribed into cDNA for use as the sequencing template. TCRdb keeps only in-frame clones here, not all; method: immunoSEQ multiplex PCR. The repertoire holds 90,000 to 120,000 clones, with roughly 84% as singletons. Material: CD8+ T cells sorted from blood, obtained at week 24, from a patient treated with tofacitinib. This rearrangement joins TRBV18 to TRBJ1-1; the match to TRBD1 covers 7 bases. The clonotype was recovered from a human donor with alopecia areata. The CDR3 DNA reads TGTGCCAGCTCACCACCGGCAGGGGGACCGACTGAAGCTTTCTTT. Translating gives CASSPPAGGPTEAFF.